These 5 T cell receptor beta chains share one sample of origin, sequenced in a study of blood T cell repertoires in COVID-19. Using immunoSEQ multiplex PCR, the repertoire was profiled, and TCRdb retains in-frame clones only, with some absent. The sample gives 100,000 or so clones, roughly 85% of which show up once; roughly 2.5% is in the top ten. The sequenced material came from PBMCs or T cells enriched from blood (not recorded which). The receptor source for this set is a woman in her fifties or sixties who had recovered from COVID-19.

J is TRBJ2-1 and V is TRBV5-1; no reliable D call. The V end was cut by 0 bases, the J end by 6 bases, with 13 bases between. The germline V gene has CDR1 SGHRS and CDR2 YFSETQ. The CDR3 consists of 15 residues. CDR3 sequence (DNA): TGCGCCAGCAGCTTGGTACCAGCAGACTTCAATGAGCAGTTCTTC. This gives the protein CASSLVPADFNEQFF.

The V call is TRBV19, the J call TRBJ2-2; TRBD2 is a possible D gene (6 bases). CDR1 and CDR2 from the germline V gene are LNHDA and SQIVND (reference sequence). The germline V and J ends were trimmed by 5 bases and 6 bases, with 16 bases remaining between them. The CDR3 sequence is 15 residues long. The CDR3 sequence is CASSRRGALPGELFF. For the CDR3, the DNA is TGTGCCAGTAGTCGGAGGGGCGCCCTCCCCGGGGAGCTGTTTTTT.

The CDR3 spells CASSPRQGKTYGSNQPQHF. CDR3 sequence (DNA): TGTGCCAGCAGTCCACGACAGGGGAAAACTTATGGTAGCAATCAGCCCCAGCATTTT. The gene calls are TRBV2 and TRBJ1-5; TRBD1 aligns across 8 bases. Per germline, CDR1 SNHLY and CDR2 FYNNEI. The CDR3 covers 19 residues. Unmatched junction bases numbered 15, after V lost 5 bases and J lost 0 bases.

This clone was seen a single time. The chain carries TRBV28 and TRBJ2-7, with 13 bases fitting TRBD2. After removal of 6 bases from V and 5 bases from J, the junction contained 13 bases not matched to a gene. Germline assignment: CDR1 MDHEN and CDR2 SYDVKM. The CDR3 spans 17 residues. CDR3 region: CASRGTSGIRLGHEQYF. The CDR3 bases are TGTGCCAGCAGAGGGACTAGCGGGATTAGGCTGGGCCACGAGCAGTACTTC.

The rearrangement joins TRBV28 to TRBJ1-2, with TRBD1 as a possible D gene (5 bases). Trimming cost V 6 bases and J 4 bases, with 21 bases left between them. There are 16 residues in the CDR3. Germline lookup yields CDR1 MDHEN and CDR2 SYDVKM. DNA of the CDR3: TGTGCCAGCAGGCTCGGGGGAGCGACAAGGGCCTATGGCTACACCTTC. Translation: CASRLGGATRAYGYTF.